The 14 T cell receptor beta chains below come from one sample, sequenced in a study of shared clonotypes between healthy human individuals. Repertoires were generated with immunoSEQ multiplex PCR, while TCRdb's copy carries only in-frame clones and drops some. This sample has about 2 million clones, with approximately 94% found just once. Terminally differentiated effector memory CD45RA+ cells were excluded from the naive CD8 cells, which were CD45RO-negative and positively selected for CCR7. Sequencing was performed on naive CD8+ T cells sorted from blood. These receptors came from a man between 18 and 35 years old in good health.

The chain employs TRBV9 and TRBJ2-3, with 8 bases lining up with TRBD2. V was pared by 0 bases and J by 2 bases, with 14 bases of the junction left unmatched. Per germline, CDR1 SGDLS and CDR2 YYNGEE. This CDR3 is 19 amino acids long. As DNA, the CDR3 is TGTGCCAGCAGCGTAGGTCTACCCATAGCGGGGATCTTCACAGATACGCAGTATTTT. It is translated as CASSVGLPIAGIFTDTQYF.

The chain has TRBV10-1 and TRBJ2-2; D remains ambiguous. Germline lookup yields CDR1 WNHNN and CDR2 SYGVQD (reference sequence). Trimming removed 8 bases from V and 1 base from J, with 8 bases in between. The CDR3 contains 13 residues. The CDR3 nucleotides are TGCGCCAGCCGGACGGTGAACACCGGGGAGCTGTTTTTT. The encoded protein is CASRTVNTGELFF.

V is TRBV30 and J is TRBJ1-1, with D maybe TRBD1 (6 bases). This CDR3 region has 13 residues. Germline V gene sequence: CDR1 GTSNPN, CDR2 SVGIG (reference sequence). The ends were cut back, 5 bases at V and 6 bases at J, with 16 bases in the middle. In DNA, the CDR3 is TGTGCCTGGGGCGATTCCGAGGGGGCTGAAGCTTTCTTT. Translation: CAWGDSEGAEAFF.

The CDR3 loop is CASSFFFWSTGANADTQYF. CDR3 coding DNA: TGTGCCAGCAGCTTCTTTTTTTGGTCGACAGGGGCTAACGCAGATACGCAGTATTTT. The genes are TRBV5-6 and TRBJ2-3; 8 bases agree with TRBD1. The CDR3 sequence is 19 residues long. Germline CDR1 SGHDT, CDR2 YYEEEE. Trimming removed 2 bases from V and 4 bases from J; junction bases left unmatched: 18. Looking up the rest from reference TRBV5-6 and TRBJ2-3 gives the full variable domain: DAGVTQSPTHLIKTRGQQVTLRCSPKSGHDTVSWYQQALGQGPQFIFQYYEEEERQRGNFPDRFSGHQFPNYSSELNVNALLLGDSALYLCASSFFFWSTGANADTQYFGPGTRLTVL.

The chain links TRBV2 to TRBJ2-1; 11 bases line up with TRBD2. The ends lost 6 bases at V and 7 bases at J; junction bases unmatched: 11. This CDR3 has 16 residues. Germline CDR1 SNHLY, CDR2 FYNNEI. This CDR3 is CASRANSGRESNEQFF. CDR3 coding DNA: TGTGCCAGCAGGGCAAATAGCGGGAGGGAAAGTAATGAGCAGTTCTTC.

The rearrangement uses TRBV5-6 and TRBJ2-3; 7 bases map to TRBD2. Germline lookup yields CDR1 SGHDT and CDR2 YYEEEE. The CDR3 length is 12 residues. The trim removed 5 bases at V and 11 bases at J, leaving 8 bases unmatched. The CDR3 DNA is TGTGCCAGCAGTACTCAGGGCGGGGGGCAGTATTTT. Encoded protein: CASSTQGGGQYF.

This sequence joins TRBV4-1 and TRBJ2-2; the match to TRBD2 covers 8 bases. This CDR3 is 17 amino acids long. V lost 3 bases, J lost 1 base, and 7 bases stayed unmatched. CDR1 and CDR2 (germline): MGHRA, YSYEKL. The CDR3 bases are TGCGCCAGCAGCCAGGCCTTGGCGGGAGGGAACACCGGGGAGCTGTTTTTT. Its translation is CASSQALAGGNTGELFF.

The rearrangement uses TRBV6-7 and TRBJ1-6, with D maybe TRBD1 (5 bases). TRBV6-7 is reported as an ORF; its role is uncertain. The V and J ends lost 0 bases and 10 bases respectively, with 19 bases between them. This CDR3 is built from 17 residues. The CDR3, as DNA: TGTGCCAGCAGTTACTCGAGTAATCCAGGGAGGCACTCACCCCTCCACTTT. Its protein product is CASSYSSNPGRHSPLHF.

Comments on this clone: The sample carries other DNA sequences with the same CDR3. This chain connects TRBV4-1 to TRBJ1-5; D is unclear. The germline CDR1 and CDR2 sequences are MGHRA and YSYEKL. This CDR3 is built from 13 residues. The V end lost 1 base, the J end lost 4 bases, and 5 bases lay between the germline ends. The CDR3 sequence: CASSQAGNQPQHF. The CDR3 coding sequence is TGCGCCAGCAGCCAAGCAGGTAATCAGCCCCAGCATTTT.

DNA for the CDR3: TGTGCCAGCAGCTTCGGGGGGTCAGATACGCAGTATTTT. Its translation: CASSFGGSDTQYF. This chain connects TRBV7-3 to TRBJ2-3; TRBD2 matches at 7 bases. Germline V gene lookup returns CDR1 SGHTA and CDR2 FQGTGA. The CDR3 length is 13 residues. V lost 3 bases and J lost 4; bases outside the gene matches: 1.

Only one count was recorded for this clone. This chain links TRBV5-1 with TRBJ2-5, with 7 bases aligning to TRBD1. The CDR3 is made up of 18 amino acids. V gave up 0 bases and J gave up 0 bases; unmatched junction bases: 11. CDR1 and CDR2 (germline): SGHRS, YFSETQ. The CDR3 here is CASSLGGTAFEYQETQYF. CDR3 coding DNA: TGCGCCAGCAGCTTGGGGGGGACAGCCTTTGAGTACCAAGAGACCCAGTACTTC.

The chain carries TRBV5-1 and TRBJ2-3; 7 positions match TRBD1. Trimming removed 0 bases from V and 2 bases from J; junction bases left unmatched: 6. The germline V gene encodes CDR1 SGHRS and CDR2 YFSETQ. This CDR3 region has 16 residues. The chain's CDR3 is CASSLERGLVTDTQYF. The CDR3 DNA follows: TGCGCCAGCAGCTTGGAGAGGGGGCTGGTCACAGATACGCAGTATTTT. The full variable domain, with the rest looked up from reference TRBV5-1 and TRBJ2-3, is KAGVTQTPRYLIKTRGQQVTLSCSPISGHRSVSWYQQTPGQGLQFLFEYFSETQRNKGNFPGRFSGRQFSNSRSEMNVSTLELGDSALYLCASSLERGLVTDTQYFGPGTRLTVL.

The chain uses TRBV7-2 and TRBJ2-3; possibly TRBD2 for D (6 bases). The CDR3 has 15 residues. Germline V gene sequence: CDR1 SGHTA, CDR2 FQGNSA. V lost 2 bases to trimming and J lost 3 bases, with 12 bases between them. CDR3 protein: CASSLYPGETDTQYF. The CDR3 DNA follows: TGTGCCAGCAGCTTATATCCGGGAGAAACAGATACGCAGTATTTT.

The rearrangement links TRBV7-2 to TRBJ2-7; D not resolved. Trimming cost V 4 bases and J 0 bases, with 7 bases left between them. CDR3 size: 13 residues. The germline V gene encodes CDR1 SGHTA and CDR2 FQGNSA. CDR3 nucleotide sequence: TGTGCCAGCAGCTACTTCAGCTCCTACGAGCAGTACTTC. Translating gives CASSYFSSYEQYF.